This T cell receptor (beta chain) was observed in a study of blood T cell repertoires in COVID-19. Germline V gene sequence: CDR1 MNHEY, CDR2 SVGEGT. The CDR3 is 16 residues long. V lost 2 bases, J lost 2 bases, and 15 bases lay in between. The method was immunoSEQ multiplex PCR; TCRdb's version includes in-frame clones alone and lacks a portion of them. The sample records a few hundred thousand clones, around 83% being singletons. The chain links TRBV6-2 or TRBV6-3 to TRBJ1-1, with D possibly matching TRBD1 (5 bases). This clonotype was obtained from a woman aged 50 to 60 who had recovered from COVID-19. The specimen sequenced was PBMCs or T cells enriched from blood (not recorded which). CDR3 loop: CASSYKIGGTNTEAFF. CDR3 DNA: TGTGCCAGCAGTTACAAGATTGGGGGGACTAACACTGAAGCTTTCTTT.